This TCR beta chain is drawn from a study of CD8 T cells in ankylosing spondylitis. Findings of the study overall: It appeared that ankylosing spondylitis blood was characterized by a TCR beta motif of about 8 highly homologous variants.

TCRdb re-analysed the 5' RACE reads in MiXCR, keeping a single row per CDR3 protein. The sample lists approximately 540,000 distinct CDR3 sequences, about an eighth occurring once. There are a few counts of this clonotype. The antigen remains undetermined. This clonotype was sampled from a male donor with ankylosing spondylitis. The sample comprised blood, either unsorted or a sorted T cell fraction (not recorded which).

As DNA, the CDR3 is TGTGCCACCAGCAAACAGGGAGGGGACTATGGCTACACCTTC. Translation gives CATSKQGGDYGYTF. The V gene is TRBV24-1, the J gene TRBJ1-2, with D perhaps TRBD1 (6 bases). Germline V gene sequence: CDR1 KGHDR, CDR2 SFDVKD. This CDR3 is built from 14 residues. Trimming pared 7 bases from V and 3 bases from J, leaving 14 bases between.